This TCR beta chain was sequenced for a study of beta chain features in type 1 diabetes. Of the isolated RNA, all was reverse transcribed, and so the sequenced material was expressed TCRB transcripts. The data were produced by immunoSEQ multiplex PCR, yet TCRdb's version contains in-frame clones alone and is incomplete. Here the sample spans 220,000 or so clones, about 71% being singletons. The length of the CDR3 is 13 residues. Trimming removed 5 bases at V and 6 bases at J, with 16 bases between. Germline assignment: CDR1 GTSNPN and CDR2 SVGIG (reference sequence). Input material: naive CD4+ T cells from blood. This rearrangement joins TRBV30 to TRBJ1-2; D unclear. The receptor's source is a man under 40 in good health. CDR3 nucleotide sequence: TGTGCCTGGCACTCTGGGATTTACCATGGCTACACCTTC. Translating it yields CAWHSGIYHGYTF.